This TCR beta chain was documented in a study of graft-versus-host responses after intestinal transplantation. Background on the study: Anti-thymocyte globulin served as induction for all recipients, who then took tacrolimus and steroids for roughly 3 years.

Produced via immunoSEQ multiplex PCR; TCRdb's table is partial and in-frame only. The table records almost 70,000 clones, around 90% of them present only once. Study-level points and caveats: GvH clones were found in recipient marrow; some appeared first in ileum or blood. Some patients had graft-donor T cell macrochimerism. In their allografts, the ratios of graft-versus-host to host-versus-graft T cell clones were high.

As regards this clone: Its antigen is still unknown.

The source material was bone marrow, sampled 700 to 750 days after intestinal transplantation. The receptor was derived from a human patient who received an intestinal transplant, so some T cells may come from the graft donor.

CDR3: CASSVNTETGANTEAFF. The CDR3 nucleotides read TGTGCCAGCAGTGTGAACACAGAGACAGGGGCGAACACTGAAGCTTTCTTT. The rearrangement uses TRBV2 and TRBJ1-1; 8 bases are shared with TRBD1. The ends lost 4 bases at V and 1 base at J; junction bases unmatched: 11. CDR1 is SNHLY, CDR2 FYNNEI, per germline. The length of the CDR3 is 17 residues.